A selection of T cell receptor beta chains follows, all from one sample in a study of radiation and T cells in renal cell carcinoma. Assay used: immunoSEQ multiplex PCR; TCRdb lists only in-frame clones, some missing. The sample records around 81,000 clones, around four fifths being singletons. Specimen: blood, collected from a patient whose treatment included radiotherapy and nephrectomy. The receptor source for this set is a man aged 45-65 years with renal cell carcinoma. The CDR3 runs from the conserved cysteine through the conserved F or W. D genes are given only for firm matches. Size is stated for part of the rows, as once, few or many counts, or as a class when the clone is expanded.

TRBV5-1	-	-	TRBJ2-3	TGCGCCAGCAGCTTGGATTCTATAAGGGATACGCAGTATTTT	CASSLDSIRDTQYF
TRBV7-9	-	-	TRBJ2-3	TGTGCCAGCAGCTTAGCCCAGTACACAGATACGCAGTATTTT	CASSLAQYTDTQYF
TRBV5-4	-	TRBD1	TRBJ1-3	TGTGCCAGCAGCTTGGCGGGGACAGATTCTGGAAACACCATATATTTT	CASSLAGTDSGNTIYF
TRBV6-5	few	-	TRBJ1-5	TGTGCCAGCAGACGTGACCGGTTTCAACAGCCCCAGCATTTT	CASRRDRFQQPQHF
TRBV19	-	-	TRBJ1-2	TGTGCCAGTAGTATGGGATTCGGCCGAACGAACTATGGCTACACCTTC	CASSMGFGRTNYGYTF
TRBV19	-	-	TRBJ2-3	TGTGCCAGTAGTATTCTGGGAGAGGGTTATAGCGCGCAGTATTTT	CASSILGEGYSAQYF
TRBV4-1	-	-	TRBJ1-3	TGCGCCAGCAGCCAAGTATCAGGGACTCTCTCTGGAAACACCATATATTTT	CASSQVSGTLSGNTIYF
TRBV19	-	TRBD2	TRBJ2-1	TGTGCCAGTAGTACCGGGACTAGTTTTCATGAGCAGTTCTTC	CASSTGTSFHEQFF
TRBV4-3	-	-	TRBJ1-2	TGCGCCAGCAGCCAAGGTTCCAAGGAGGCCTATGGCTACACCTTC	CASSQGSKEAYGYTF
TRBV2	-	-	TRBJ2-7	TGTGCCAGCGGGCAGCGAACCTACGAGCAGTACTTC	CASGQRTYEQYF
TRBV7-9	few	TRBD1	TRBJ1-4	TGTGCCAGCAGCGTCAGGGGGTTGGGTGAAAAACTGTTTTTT	CASSVRGLGEKLFF
TRBV27	once	TRBD2	TRBJ2-7	TGTGCCAGCAGTTTTGGGACTAGCGGGAGCGACGAGCAGTACTTC	CASSFGTSGSDEQYF
TRBV19	-	-	TRBJ2-4	TGTGCCAGTAGTATATCAGCCGGAAACATTCAGTACTTC	CASSISAGNIQYF
TRBV11-2	-	TRBD1	TRBJ2-6	TGTGCCAGCAGCCTACAGGGGGCTGGGGCCAACGTCCTGACTTTC	CASSLQGAGANVLTF
TRBV5-1	-	TRBD2	TRBJ2-7	TGCGCCAGCAGCTTGGTTTCGGGACTAGCGGGAGGGCCAGGGCAGTACTTC	CASSLVSGLAGGPGQYF
TRBV21-1	once	-	TRBJ1-4	TGTGCCAGCAGCATCCGCGGGCAGGAGAATGAAAAACTGTTTTTT	CASSIRGQENEKLFF
TRBV11-2	-	-	TRBJ1-1	TGTGCCAGCAGCTCTAGGAGGGCGGTGATCTCGGTCACTGAAGCTTTCTTT	CASSSRRAVISVTEAFF
TRBV4-2	once	-	TRBJ2-3	TGTGCCAGCAGCCAAGACCTAGCGGATACGCAGTATTTT	CASSQDLADTQYF
TRBV10-2	-	TRBD1	TRBJ2-7	TGCGCCAGCAGTGGGATCCCGGGACAGGGGTACGAGCAGTACTTC	CASSGIPGQGYEQYF
TRBV11-3	once	-	TRBJ2-2	TGTGCCAGCAGCTTAGATCTGGGTACCGGGGAGCTGTTTTTT	CASSLDLGTGELFF
TRBV5-1	few	TRBD1	TRBJ1-6	TGCGCCAGCAGCCCCGAGTTACAGGGGAGCTTGTATAATTCACCCCTCCACTTT	CASSPELQGSLYNSPLHF
TRBV5-1	-	TRBD2	TRBJ2-7	TGCGCCAGCAGCTTGGTAGGGACTAACTACGAGCAGTACTTC	CASSLVGTNYEQYF
TRBV14	-	-	TRBJ2-7	TGTGCCAGCAGCCAAAGCCGCTTCGAGCAGTACTTC	CASSQSRFEQYF
TRBV28	few	TRBD1	TRBJ2-7	TGTGCCAGCAGTTTAATTAACAGGGGCTACGAGCAGTACTTC	CASSLINRGYEQYF
TRBV7-9	-	-	TRBJ2-1	TGTGCCAGCAACCCGGGACTTTCGAATGAGCAGTTCTTC	CASNPGLSNEQFF
TRBV7-3	-	TRBD1	TRBJ1-1	TGTGCCAGCAGCTCAGGACAGGGGGCCAATGAAGCTTTCTTT	CASSSGQGANEAFF
TRBV14	-	-	TRBJ1-2	TGTGCCAGCCGCCCCCAAGGGTCTCGTGGCTACACCTTC	CASRPQGSRGYTF
TRBV7-9	once	-	TRBJ1-1	TGTGCCAGCAGGCGTAACAGGGAGGCGGGCACTGAAGCTTTCTTT	CASRRNREAGTEAFF
TRBV6-6	-	TRBD1	TRBJ1-4	TGTGCCAGCAGTTACGTACAGGGGGCAAATAATGAAAAACTGTTTTTT	CASSYVQGANNEKLFF
TRBV10-3	-	TRBD1	TRBJ1-1	TGTGCCGCCGATGCCTCGGGACAGAATATGAACACTGAAGCTTTCTTT	CAADASGQNMNTEAFF
TRBV7-8	-	-	TRBJ2-7	TGTGCCAGCAGCCCAGAGGGTGGCACCTCCTACGAGCAGTACTTC	CASSPEGGTSYEQYF
TRBV29-1	once	-	TRBJ1-2	TGCAGCGTTGGAATTGGGGCTAACTATGGCTACACCTTC	CSVGIGANYGYTF
TRBV6-4	-	TRBD2	TRBJ2-3	TGTGCCAGCAGTCGGGAGGCCGAAAGCACAGATACGCAGTATTTT	CASSREAESTDTQYF
TRBV28	-	-	TRBJ2-7	TGTGCCAGCAGTTTTTTCTACGAGCAGTACTTC	CASSFFYEQYF
TRBV5-1	-	TRBD2	TRBJ2-3	TGCGCCAGCAGCTTGTCTCACGGCGGGAGGGCGGAAGATACGCAGTATTTT	CASSLSHGGRAEDTQYF
TRBV6-5	once	-	TRBJ1-1	TGTGCCAGCAGTTACTCGGAGGGGGTAGCCCAGGAAGCTTTCTTT	CASSYSEGVAQEAFF
TRBV5-4	-	TRBD2	TRBJ2-3	TGTGCCAGCAGCAGGGGCGAGCGGGGGAGCACAGATACGCAGTATTTT	CASSRGERGSTDTQYF
TRBV6-6	-	TRBD1	TRBJ1-3	TGTGCCAGCAGCCCCGTGGACAGGGCGCGGAACACCATATATTTT	CASSPVDRARNTIYF
TRBV30	-	-	TRBJ1-1	TGTGCCTCGAGGAGGAGTATAAACACTGAAGCTTTCTTT	CASRRSINTEAFF
TRBV7-2	few	-	TRBJ2-7	TGTGCCAGCAGCCCGGGTGTTCACTCCTACGAGCAGTACTTC	CASSPGVHSYEQYF
TRBV10-2	-	-	TRBJ2-5	TGCGCCAGCAGTGAGCCGGGGACACCCAAGGACGAGACCCAGTACTTC	CASSEPGTPKDETQYF
TRBV11-2	once	TRBD2	TRBJ2-5	TGTGCCAGCAGCTTCGGCGGGGGGGCACCGACCCAAGAGACCCAGTACTTC	CASSFGGGAPTQETQYF
TRBV9	-	TRBD2	TRBJ2-2	TGTGCCAGCAGCGTTCTCGGGAGGTCCGGGGAGCTGTTTTTT	CASSVLGRSGELFF
TRBV4-2	-	TRBD2	TRBJ2-2	TGTGCCAGCAGCCAAGAGGCCGGGACTAGGAACACCGGGGAGCTGTTTTTT	CASSQEAGTRNTGELFF
TRBV6-6	-	TRBD1	TRBJ1-1	TGTGCCAGCACCAAATGGGGACAGGGGGCGCGAGCTTTCTTT	CASTKWGQGARAFF
TRBV28	-	TRBD1	TRBJ2-7	TGTGCCAGCAGTGATCCGGGACAGGGGACCTACGAGCAGTACTTC	CASSDPGQGTYEQYF
TRBV25-1	once	-	TRBJ2-1	TGTGCCAGCAGTGAATCCACCTCATGGGGGAGCTCCTACAATGAGCAGTTCTTC	CASSESTSWGSSYNEQFF
TRBV5-6	few	TRBD2	TRBJ2-7	TGTGCCAGCTTTGAGACTAGCGGGAGTACCTACGAGCAGTACTTC	CASFETSGSTYEQYF
TRBV7-3	-	-	TRBJ2-3	TGTGCCAGCAGCTTAACGGGCCACACAGATACGCAGTATTTT	CASSLTGHTDTQYF
TRBV29-1	-	TRBD1	TRBJ2-5	TGCAGCGTTGCAGAGACAGGGCCGCCGGGGACCCAGTACTTC	CSVAETGPPGTQYF